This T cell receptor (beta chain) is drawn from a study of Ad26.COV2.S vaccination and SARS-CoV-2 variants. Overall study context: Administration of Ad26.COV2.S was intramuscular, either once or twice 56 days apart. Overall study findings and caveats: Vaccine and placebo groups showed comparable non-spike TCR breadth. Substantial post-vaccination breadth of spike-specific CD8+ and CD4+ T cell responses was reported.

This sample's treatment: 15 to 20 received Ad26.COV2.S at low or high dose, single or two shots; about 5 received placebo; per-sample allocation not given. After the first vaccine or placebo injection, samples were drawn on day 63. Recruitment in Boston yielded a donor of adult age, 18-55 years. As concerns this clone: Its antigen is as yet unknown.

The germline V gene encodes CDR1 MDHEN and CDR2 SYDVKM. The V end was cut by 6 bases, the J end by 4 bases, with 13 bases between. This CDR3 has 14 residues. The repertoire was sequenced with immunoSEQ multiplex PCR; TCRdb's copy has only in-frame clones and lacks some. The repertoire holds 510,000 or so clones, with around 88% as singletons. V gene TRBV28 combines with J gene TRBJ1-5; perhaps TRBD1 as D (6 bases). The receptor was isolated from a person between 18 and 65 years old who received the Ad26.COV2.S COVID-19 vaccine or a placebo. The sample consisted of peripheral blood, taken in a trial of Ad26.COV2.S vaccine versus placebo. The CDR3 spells CASSPGGGNQPQHF. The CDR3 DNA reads TGTGCCAGCAGCCCCGGAGGGGGGAATCAGCCCCAGCATTTT.